The rows below give T cell receptor beta chains drawn from one sample of a study of blood T cell repertoires in COVID-19. The data were produced by immunoSEQ multiplex PCR, yet TCRdb's version contains in-frame clones alone and is incomplete. The sample contains around 86,000 clones, about 90% of which appear only once. Source material: peripheral blood. The receptors were gathered from a human donor with acute or convalescent COVID-19. The donor label of this sample is uncertain. Both conserved end residues are part of each CDR3. The D gene is left open where the match is weak. Size is omitted from some rows. Given values are once, few, many or a class for expanded clones.

D	size	V	J	CDR3	DNA
TRBD2	once	TRBV10-3	TRBJ2-7	CAISGTTSGSDEQYF	TGTGCCATCAGTGGAACCACTAGCGGGTCCGACGAGCAGTACTTC
NA	once	TRBV7-9	TRBJ2-6	CASSTWGSGANVLTF	TGTGCCAGCAGCACATGGGGCTCGGGGGCCAACGTCCTGACTTTC
NA	NA	TRBV2	TRBJ2-1	CASSFTGHRNEQFF	TGTGCCAGCAGTTTTACCGGACACCGCAATGAGCAGTTCTTC
TRBD2	NA	TRBV5-6	TRBJ2-1	CASSLVWTSASDEQFF	TGTGCCAGCAGCTTGGTTTGGACTAGCGCTTCGGATGAGCAGTTCTTC
TRBD2	NA	TRBV7-3	TRBJ2-5	CASSSSGGFQETQYF	TGTGCCAGCAGCTCTAGCGGGGGGTTCCAAGAGACCCAGTACTTC
TRBD1	few	TRBV27	TRBJ1-2	CASSDLQTGKDGYTF	TGTGCCAGCAGTGACCTACAGACAGGGAAGGATGGCTACACCTTC
TRBD1	NA	TRBV5-1	TRBJ1-2	CASSLATGGSDGYTF	TGCGCCAGCAGCTTGGCTACAGGGGGCTCCGATGGCTACACCTTC
NA	NA	TRBV11-2	TRBJ1-6	CASSLRIGSPLHF	TGTGCCAGCAGCTTACGAATCGGGTCACCCCTCCACTTT
NA	few	TRBV7-9	TRBJ2-7	CASSPDTGRGLNEQYF	TGTGCCAGCAGCCCAGACACAGGGAGGGGATTAAACGAGCAGTACTTC
NA	NA	TRBV18	TRBJ2-5	CASLNGASETQYF	TGTGCCAGCTTGAATGGAGCCTCAGAGACCCAGTACTTC
NA	NA	TRBV24-1	TRBJ2-3	CATSDPEQSTDTQYF	TGTGCCACCAGTGATCCCGAACAAAGCACAGATACGCAGTATTTT
NA	NA	TRBV3-1/TRBV3-2	TRBJ1-3	CASSQGLGDVNTIYF	TGTGCCAGCAGCCAAGGTTTAGGGGATGTAAACACCATATATTTT
NA	NA	TRBV7-9	TRBJ1-1	CASSLDLAPNTEAFF	TGTGCCAGCAGCTTAGATCTAGCACCTAACACTGAAGCTTTCTTT
TRBD1	once	TRBV27	TRBJ1-6	CASSSDRGNSPLHF	TGTGCCAGCAGTTCGGACAGGGGGAATTCACCCCTCCACTTT
NA	once	TRBV25-1	TRBJ1-2	CASSEVGTNYGYTF	TGTGCCAGCAGTGAAGTTGGCACTAACTATGGCTACACCTTC
TRBD1	NA	TRBV27	TRBJ1-2	CASSFAGGYGYTF	TGTGCCAGCAGTTTTGCAGGGGGCTATGGCTACACCTTC
NA	NA	TRBV25-1	TRBJ1-5	CASSDRFSNQPQHF	TGTGCCAGCAGTGACAGGTTTAGCAATCAGCCCCAGCATTTT
NA	NA	TRBV6-1	TRBJ1-2	CASSEAAGQNYGYTF	TGTGCCAGCAGTGAAGCGGCAGGGCAAAACTATGGCTACACCTTC
TRBD2	NA	TRBV5-4	TRBJ2-2	CASSLRASGGAGTGELFF	TGTGCCAGCAGCTTGAGGGCTAGCGGGGGGGCTGGCACCGGGGAGCTGTTTTTT
TRBD1	once	TRBV19	TRBJ2-3	CASSRGTGGTDTQYF	TGTGCCAGTAGCCGCGGGACAGGAGGCACAGATACGCAGTATTTT
TRBD1	NA	TRBV6-5	TRBJ1-6	CASILDRAGSPLHF	TGTGCCAGCATCCTGGACAGGGCTGGATCACCCCTCCACTTT
NA	NA	TRBV7-9	TRBJ2-3	CASSPWGRGRTDTQYF	TGTGCCAGCAGCCCCTGGGGCAGGGGTCGCACAGATACGCAGTATTTT
TRBD2	once	TRBV5-4	TRBJ2-2	CASSLSSGGAWTGELFF	TGTGCCAGCAGCTTGTCTAGCGGGGGGGCCTGGACCGGGGAGCTGTTTTTT
NA	once	TRBV5-5	TRBJ1-2	CASSLSVANYGYTF	TGTGCCAGCAGCTTGAGTGTGGCCAACTATGGCTACACCTTC
TRBD1	NA	TRBV6-1	TRBJ1-5	CASSEAVAGGRQPQHF	TGTGCCAGCAGTGAAGCTGTCGCAGGGGGCCGACAGCCCCAGCATTTT
NA	NA	TRBV5-1	TRBJ2-1	CASSLSRYNEQFF	TGCGCCAGCAGCTTGTCTAGATACAATGAGCAGTTCTTC
TRBD1	NA	TRBV5-4	TRBJ1-2	CASSSGQKLYGYTF	TGTGCCAGCAGCTCGGGACAGAAACTCTATGGCTACACCTTC
NA	NA	TRBV5-4	TRBJ1-2	CASSSDLTGRMGYGYTF	TGTGCCAGCAGCTCGGACCTTACAGGACGTATGGGCTATGGCTACACCTTC
NA	few	TRBV7-8	TRBJ2-7	CASSTQGGWEQYF	TGTGCCAGCAGCACACAGGGTGGGTGGGAGCAGTACTTC
NA	once	TRBV7-9	TRBJ1-4	CASSQTGGNEKLFF	TGTGCCAGCAGTCAAACGGGGGGCAACGAAAAACTGTTTTTT
TRBD1	NA	TRBV7-2	TRBJ1-4	CASSLGTGGTNEKLFF	TGTGCCAGCAGTTTGGGGACAGGGGGGACTAATGAAAAACTGTTTTTT